These 5 T cell receptor beta chains originate from one sample sequenced in a study of blood T cell repertoires in COVID-19. The method was immunoSEQ multiplex PCR; TCRdb's version includes in-frame clones alone and lacks a portion of them. The repertoire includes roughly 52,000 clones, approximately 88% of them detected once, and approximately 3.7% sits in the top ten. Sequencing was done on a sample of peripheral blood. The receptors were gathered from a man aged 35 to 55 with COVID-19, enrolled during active disease.

The genes are TRBV19 and TRBJ2-7; possible D gene TRBD2, 6 bases. V was pared by 1 base and J by 5 bases, with 15 bases between. This CDR3 spans 15 amino acids. Germline CDR1 reads LNHDA; CDR2 reads SQIVND (reference sequence). CDR3 coding DNA: TGTGCCAGTAGTATAGGTGTCGGAGGAGGGAACGAGCAGTACTTC. It is translated as CASSIGVGGGNEQYF. Full variable domain (outside the CDR3, taken from reference TRBV19 and TRBJ2-7): DGGITQSPKYLFRKEGQNVTLSCEQNLNHDAMYWYRQDPGQGLRLIYYSQIVNDFQKGDIAEGYSVSREKKESFPLTVTSAQKNPTAFYLCASSIGVGGGNEQYFGPGTRLTVT.

This clone was detected only once. The chain couples TRBV25-1 to TRBJ1-2, with TRBD1 identical over 8 bases. V lost 4 bases and J lost 5; bases outside the gene matches: 6. The CDR3 loop spans 14 amino acids. Germline CDR1 MGHDK, CDR2 SYGVNS. CDR3 amino acids: CASSGTGIGYGYTF. The DNA for the CDR3 is TGTGCCAGCAGTGGGACAGGGATTGGGTATGGCTACACCTTC.

Worth noting for this clone: An end of the junction differs from the germline gene, which may be a read error. The chain recombines TRBV7-7 with TRBJ2-3; no definite D call. This CDR3 contains 16 residues. Germline V gene lookup returns CDR1 SSHAT and CDR2 FNYEAQ (reference sequence). CDR3 DNA: TGTGCTAGCAGCTTGTTAGGAGCAGTGGGCACAGATACGCAGTATTTT. This codes for CASSLLGAVGTDTQYF.

The chain combines TRBV5-6 with TRBJ1-1; D is possibly TRBD1 (5 bases). The V end lost 0 bases, the J end lost 1 base, and 7 bases lay between the germline ends. The CDR3 runs 14 residues. Germline CDR1 is SGHDT and CDR2 is YYEEEE. CDR3 residues: CASSLAGGNTEAFF. CDR3 nucleotide sequence: TGTGCCAGCAGCTTGGCCGGGGGGAACACTGAAGCTTTCTTT.

This clone was seen only once. This sequence joins TRBV10-3 and TRBJ2-1; 10 nucleotides match TRBD1. The length of the CDR3 is 16 residues. From germline, CDR1 is ENHRY and CDR2 SYGVKD. Trimming cost V 2 bases and J 9 bases; bases outside gene matches: 10. The CDR3 nucleotides are TGTGCCATCAGTGAGGCCCTAGGACAGGGGGACGGTGAGCAGTTCTTC. This translates into CAISEALGQGDGEQFF.